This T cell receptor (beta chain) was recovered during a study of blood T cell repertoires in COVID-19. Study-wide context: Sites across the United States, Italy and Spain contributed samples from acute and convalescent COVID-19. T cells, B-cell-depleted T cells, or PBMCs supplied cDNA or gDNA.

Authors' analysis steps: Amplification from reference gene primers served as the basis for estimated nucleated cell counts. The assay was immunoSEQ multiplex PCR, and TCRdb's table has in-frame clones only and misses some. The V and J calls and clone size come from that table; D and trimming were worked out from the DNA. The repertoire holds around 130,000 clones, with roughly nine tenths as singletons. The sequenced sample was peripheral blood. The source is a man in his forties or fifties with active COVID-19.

The CDR3 reads CASSRQSNEQFF. The CDR3 nucleotides are TGTGCCAGCTCACGACAGAGCAATGAGCAGTTCTTC. The chain has TRBV18 and TRBJ2-1; TRBD1 is a possible D gene (5 bases). Germline lookup yields CDR1 KGHSH and CDR2 LQKENI. This CDR3 region has 12 residues. Trimming left V 4 bases short and J 6 bases short, with 7 bases between.